This T cell receptor beta chain is from a study of T cell changes during pregnancy in multiple sclerosis. The method was immunoSEQ multiplex PCR; TCRdb's version includes in-frame clones alone and lacks a portion of them. The sample carries about 87,000 clones, 93% recorded once. The CDR3 is 12 amino acids. The V end lost 2 bases, the J end lost 7 bases, and 6 bases lay between the germline ends. CDR1 SNHLY and CDR2 FYNNEI come from the germline V gene. Sequenced material: peripheral blood, taken in the third trimester of pregnancy. The TCR was taken from a female donor in good health, enrolled as a control in a pregnancy study. This chain links TRBV2 with TRBJ1-5; D gene ambiguous. Written as DNA, the CDR3 is TGTGCCAGCAGTGAATCGAGGCAGCCCCAGCATTTT. Translating it yields CASSESRQPQHF.